This is a list of T cell receptor beta chains from one sample in a study of OX40 agonist ivuxolimab in advanced cancers. Sequenced by immunoSEQ multiplex PCR; TCRdb stores in-frame clones only, minus some. The table has 85,000 to 100,000 clones, around 87% seen once. The material sequenced was CD4+ or CD8+ T cells sorted from blood, taken in a trial of the OX40 agonist ivuxolimab. The receptors were sampled from an adult with an advanced solid tumor such as melanoma, head and neck, liver or kidney cancer. CDR3s include the opening cysteine and the closing phenylalanine or tryptophan. D genes are given only for firm matches. Some rows mark clone size as missing; the rest say once, few, many or name a class of expanded clone.

CDR3 protein	CDR3 DNA	clone size	CDR3 length	V gene	J gene	D gene
CASSPRKGMDGELFF	TGTGCCAGCTCACCACGGAAGGGAATGGACGGGGAGCTGTTTTTT	-	15	TRBV18	TRBJ2-2	-
CASSYGTNTRELFF	TGTGCCAGCAGTTACGGAACGAACACCAGGGAGCTGTTTTTT	-	14	TRBV6-5	TRBJ2-2	-
CASKSFPGNTIYF	TGTGCCAGCAAAAGTTTCCCTGGAAACACCATATATTTT	once	13	TRBV6-5	TRBJ1-3	-
CASSPGGTEAFF	TGTGCCAGCAGCCCAGGGGGAACTGAAGCTTTCTTT	once	12	TRBV14	TRBJ1-1	TRBD1
CASSEVSNYGYTF	TGTGCCAGCAGTGAAGTGAGTAACTATGGCTACACCTTC	-	13	TRBV2	TRBJ1-2	-
CASSLDPGNDSPLHF	TGTGCCAGCAGCTTAGACCCAGGGAACGATTCACCCCTCCACTTT	-	15	TRBV11-3	TRBJ1-6	-
CASRQGAINEQFF	TGTGCCAGCAGACAGGGGGCTATTAATGAGCAGTTCTTC	-	13	TRBV25-1	TRBJ2-1	TRBD1
CASSLESETQYF	TGCGCCAGCAGCTTGGAGAGCGAGACCCAGTACTTC	-	12	TRBV5-1	TRBJ2-5	-
CASSLGTRQETQYF	TGTGCCAGCAGCTTGGGGACTCGCCAGGAGACCCAGTACTTC	-	14	TRBV5-4	TRBJ2-5	-
CASSGPLALNEQFF	TGTGCCAGCAGCGGCCCACTAGCATTGAATGAGCAGTTCTTC	-	14	TRBV9	TRBJ2-1	-
CASSPGDRVYGYTF	TGTGCCAGCAGCCCAGGGGACAGAGTCTATGGCTACACCTTC	-	14	TRBV5-4	TRBJ1-2	TRBD1
CASSYPGGAEAFF	TGTGCCAGCAGTTACCCGGGGGGGGCTGAAGCTTTCTTT	-	13	TRBV6-6	TRBJ1-1	-
CASSRDNYNQPQHF	TGCGCCAGCAGCCGGGATAACTATAATCAGCCCCAGCATTTT	-	14	TRBV10-2	TRBJ1-5	-
CASSSRQGANYGYTF	TGTGCCAGCTCATCGCGACAGGGGGCAAACTATGGCTACACCTTC	-	15	TRBV18	TRBJ1-2	TRBD1
CASSATNTGELFF	TGTGCCAGCAGCGCTACGAACACCGGGGAGCTGTTTTTT	-	13	TRBV14	TRBJ2-2	-
CASSEAGTNSYNEQFF	TGTGCCAGCAGCGAAGCCGGGACTAACTCCTACAATGAGCAGTTCTTC	-	16	TRBV7-2	TRBJ2-1	TRBD2
CASRSHQGWETQYF	TGTGCCAGCAGATCTCACCAGGGTTGGGAGACCCAGTACTTC	-	14	TRBV27	TRBJ2-5	-
CASSLVNPTDTQYF	TGCGCCAGCAGCCTGGTAAACCCCACAGATACGCAGTATTTT	-	14	TRBV5-1	TRBJ2-3	-
CASSLVVGFATDTQYF	TGTGCCAGCAGCTTGGTGGTCGGGTTCGCGACAGATACGCAGTATTTT	-	16	TRBV5-8	TRBJ2-3	-
CASSGSGVDTDTQYF	TGTGCCAGCAGCGGTAGCGGGGTTGACACAGATACGCAGTATTTT	-	15	TRBV9	TRBJ2-3	TRBD2
CASSRQGRYGYTF	TGTGCCAGCAGCCGGCAGGGGCGCTATGGCTACACCTTC	medium-sized	13	TRBV5-4	TRBJ1-2	-
CASSLEGGISYEQYF	TGTGCCAGCAGCTTAGAAGGCGGGATCTCCTACGAGCAGTACTTC	-	15	TRBV11-2	TRBJ2-7	-